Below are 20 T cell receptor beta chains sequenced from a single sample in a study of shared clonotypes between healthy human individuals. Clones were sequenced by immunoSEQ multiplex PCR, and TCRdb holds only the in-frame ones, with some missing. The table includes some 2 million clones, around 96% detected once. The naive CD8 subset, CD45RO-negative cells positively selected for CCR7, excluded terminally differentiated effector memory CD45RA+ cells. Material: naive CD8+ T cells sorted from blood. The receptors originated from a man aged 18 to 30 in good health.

This chain's CDR3 is CSATETGELFF. The CDR3 DNA reads as TGCAGTGCTACCGAAACCGGGGAGCTGTTTTTT. The rearrangement uses TRBV20-1 and TRBJ2-2; D uncertain. Looked up from germline, CDR1 is DFQATT and CDR2 is SNEGSKA (reference sequence). CDR3 length equals 11 residues. Trimming stripped 4 bases from V and 5 bases from J, with 5 bases between.

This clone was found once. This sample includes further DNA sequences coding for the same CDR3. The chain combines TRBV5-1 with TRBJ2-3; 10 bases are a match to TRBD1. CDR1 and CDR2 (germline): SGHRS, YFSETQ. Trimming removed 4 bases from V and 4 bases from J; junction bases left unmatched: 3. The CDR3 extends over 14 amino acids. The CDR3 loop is CASSLGQGPDTQYF. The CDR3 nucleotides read TGCGCCAGCAGCCTGGGACAGGGGCCAGATACGCAGTATTTT.

The CDR3 DNA sequence: TGTGCCAGCAGCCCGCAGCGGGAAACCGGGGAGCTGTTTTTT. Residues: CASSPQRETGELFF. The chain has TRBV7-6 and TRBJ2-2; 7 bases align to TRBD2. V lost 5 bases, J lost 5 bases, and 5 bases stayed unmatched. The CDR3 spans 14 residues. In germline, CDR1 is SGHVS, CDR2 FNYEAQ.

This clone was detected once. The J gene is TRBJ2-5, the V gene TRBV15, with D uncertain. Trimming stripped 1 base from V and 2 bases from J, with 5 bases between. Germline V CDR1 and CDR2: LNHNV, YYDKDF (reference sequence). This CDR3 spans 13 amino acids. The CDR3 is CATSRGTQETQYF. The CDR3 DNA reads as TGTGCCACCAGCAGAGGAACTCAAGAGACCCAGTACTTC.

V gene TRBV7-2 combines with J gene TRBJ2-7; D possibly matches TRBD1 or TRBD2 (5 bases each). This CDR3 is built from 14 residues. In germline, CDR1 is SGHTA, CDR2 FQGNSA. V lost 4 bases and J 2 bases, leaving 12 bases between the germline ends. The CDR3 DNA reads TGTGCCAGCAGCTCCGGGACGGCCACCTACGAGCAGTACTTC. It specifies CASSSGTATYEQYF.

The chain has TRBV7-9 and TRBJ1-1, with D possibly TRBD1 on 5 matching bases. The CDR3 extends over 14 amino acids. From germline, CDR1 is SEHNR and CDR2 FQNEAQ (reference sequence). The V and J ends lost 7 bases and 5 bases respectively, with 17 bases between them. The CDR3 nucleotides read TGTGCCAGCAACACAATGGGGGAATGGACTGAAGCTTTCTTT. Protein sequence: CASNTMGEWTEAFF.

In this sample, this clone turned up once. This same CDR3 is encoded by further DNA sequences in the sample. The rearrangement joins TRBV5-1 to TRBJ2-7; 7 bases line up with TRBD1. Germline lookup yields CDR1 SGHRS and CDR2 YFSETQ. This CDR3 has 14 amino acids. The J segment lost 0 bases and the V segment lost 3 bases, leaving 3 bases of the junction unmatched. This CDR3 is CASSWTGISYEQYF. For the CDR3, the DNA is TGCGCCAGCAGCTGGACAGGTATCTCCTACGAGCAGTACTTC.

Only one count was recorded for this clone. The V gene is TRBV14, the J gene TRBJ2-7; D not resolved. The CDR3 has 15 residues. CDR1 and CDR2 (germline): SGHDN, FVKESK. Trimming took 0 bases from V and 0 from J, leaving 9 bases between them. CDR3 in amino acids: CASSQEMASSYEQYF. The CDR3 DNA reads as TGTGCCAGCAGCCAAGAAATGGCTAGCTCCTACGAGCAGTACTTC.

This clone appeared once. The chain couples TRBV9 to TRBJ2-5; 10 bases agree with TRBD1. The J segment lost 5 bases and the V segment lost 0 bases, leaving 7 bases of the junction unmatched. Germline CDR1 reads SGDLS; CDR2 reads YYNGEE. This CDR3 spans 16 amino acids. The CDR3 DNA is TGTGCCAGCAGCGTAGGTTGGGGGACAGGGGCGGAGACCCAGTACTTC. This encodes CASSVGWGTGAETQYF.

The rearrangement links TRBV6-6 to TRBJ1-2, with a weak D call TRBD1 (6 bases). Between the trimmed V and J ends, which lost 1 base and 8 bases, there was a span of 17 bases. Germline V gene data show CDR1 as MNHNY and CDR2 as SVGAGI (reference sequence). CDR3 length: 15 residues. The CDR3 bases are TGTGCCAGCAGTTACTATCGGGGGGCTGGAGAGGGCTACACCTTC. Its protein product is CASSYYRGAGEGYTF.

This CDR3 is CASSEGHGYGYTF. The DNA of the CDR3 is TGTGCCAGCAGCGAGGGACACGGCTATGGCTACACCTTC. The genes are TRBV9 and TRBJ1-2, with a possible D match to TRBD1 (6 bases). CDR1 SGDLS and CDR2 YYNGEE come from the germline V gene. Trimming removed 3 bases at V and 4 bases at J, with 10 bases between. This CDR3 region has 13 residues.

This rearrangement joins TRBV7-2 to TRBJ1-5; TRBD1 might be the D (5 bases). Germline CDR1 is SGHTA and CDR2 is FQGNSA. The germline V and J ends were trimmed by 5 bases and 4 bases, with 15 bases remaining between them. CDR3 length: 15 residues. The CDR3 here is CASSLDRFGNQPQHF. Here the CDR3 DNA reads TGTGCCAGCAGCCTTGACAGATTTGGGAATCAGCCCCAGCATTTT.

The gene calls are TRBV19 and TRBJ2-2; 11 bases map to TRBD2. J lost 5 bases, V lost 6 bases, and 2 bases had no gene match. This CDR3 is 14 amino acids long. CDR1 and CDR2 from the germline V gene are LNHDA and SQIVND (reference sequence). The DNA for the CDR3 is TGTGCCAGTAGCACTAGCGGGGGTACCGGGGAGCTGTTTTTT. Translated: CASSTSGGTGELFF.

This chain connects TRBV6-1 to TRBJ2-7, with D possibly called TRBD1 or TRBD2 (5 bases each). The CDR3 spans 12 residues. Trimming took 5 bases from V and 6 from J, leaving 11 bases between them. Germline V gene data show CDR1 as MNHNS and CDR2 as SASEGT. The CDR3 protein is CASSTSGSEQYF. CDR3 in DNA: TGTGCCAGCAGTACCTCAGGGAGCGAGCAGTACTTC.

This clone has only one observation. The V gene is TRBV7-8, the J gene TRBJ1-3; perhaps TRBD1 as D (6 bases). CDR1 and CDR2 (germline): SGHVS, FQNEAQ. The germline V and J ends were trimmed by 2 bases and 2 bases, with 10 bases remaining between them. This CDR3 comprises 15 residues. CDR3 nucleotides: TGTGCCAGCAGCTTATCAGGGGCTCCTGGAAACACCATATATTTT. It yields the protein CASSLSGAPGNTIYF.

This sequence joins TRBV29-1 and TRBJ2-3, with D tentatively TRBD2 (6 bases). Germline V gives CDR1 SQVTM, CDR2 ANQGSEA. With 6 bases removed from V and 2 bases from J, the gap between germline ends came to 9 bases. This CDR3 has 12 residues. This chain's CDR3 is CSVGDFTDTQYF. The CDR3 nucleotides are TGCAGCGTAGGGGACTTCACAGATACGCAGTATTTT.

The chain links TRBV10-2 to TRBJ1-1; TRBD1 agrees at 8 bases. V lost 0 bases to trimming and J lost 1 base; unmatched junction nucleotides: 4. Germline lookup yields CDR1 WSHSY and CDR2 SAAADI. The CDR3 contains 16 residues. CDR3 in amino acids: CASSESSGGQNTEAFF. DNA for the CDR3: TGCGCCAGCAGTGAGTCTTCAGGGGGCCAGAACACTGAAGCTTTCTTT.

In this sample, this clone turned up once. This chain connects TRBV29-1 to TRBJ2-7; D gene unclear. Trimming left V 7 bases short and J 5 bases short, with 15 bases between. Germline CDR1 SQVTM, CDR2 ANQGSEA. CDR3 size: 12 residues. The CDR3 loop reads CSASWLGNEQYF. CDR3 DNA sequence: TGCAGCGCCTCCTGGTTAGGGAACGAGCAGTACTTC.

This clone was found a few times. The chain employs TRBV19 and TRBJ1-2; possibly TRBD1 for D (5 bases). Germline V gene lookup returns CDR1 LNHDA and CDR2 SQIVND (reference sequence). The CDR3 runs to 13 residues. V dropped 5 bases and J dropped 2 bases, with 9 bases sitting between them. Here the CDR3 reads CASSLTENYGYTF. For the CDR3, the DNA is TGTGCCAGTAGTCTGACAGAGAACTATGGCTACACCTTC.

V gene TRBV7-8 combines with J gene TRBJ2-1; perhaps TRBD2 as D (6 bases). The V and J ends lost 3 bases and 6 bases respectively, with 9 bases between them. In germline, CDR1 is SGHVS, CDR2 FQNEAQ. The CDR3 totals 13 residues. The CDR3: CASSFGGSNEQFF. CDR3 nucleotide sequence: TGTGCCAGCAGCTTTGGAGGGAGCAATGAGCAGTTCTTC.